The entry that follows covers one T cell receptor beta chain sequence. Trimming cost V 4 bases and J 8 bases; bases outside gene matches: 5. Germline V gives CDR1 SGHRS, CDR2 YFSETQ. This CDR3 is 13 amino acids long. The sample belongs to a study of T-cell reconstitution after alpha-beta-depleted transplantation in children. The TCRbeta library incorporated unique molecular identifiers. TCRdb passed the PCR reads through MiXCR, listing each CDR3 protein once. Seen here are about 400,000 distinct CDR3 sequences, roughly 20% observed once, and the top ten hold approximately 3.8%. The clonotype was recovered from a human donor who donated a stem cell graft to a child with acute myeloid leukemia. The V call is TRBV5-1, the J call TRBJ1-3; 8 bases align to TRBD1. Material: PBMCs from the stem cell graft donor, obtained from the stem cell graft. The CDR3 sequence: CASSLDRADTIYF. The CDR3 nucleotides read TGCGCCAGCAGCCTGGACAGGGCGGACACCATATATTTT.